This T cell receptor beta chain was profiled in a study of beta chain features in type 1 diabetes. Study results and caveats: It was possible that PCR favored shorter templates, equally so in patients and controls.

As every portion of the isolated RNA was reverse transcribed, the sequencing read expressed TCRB transcripts. Assay used: immunoSEQ multiplex PCR; TCRdb lists only in-frame clones, some missing. The table includes a few hundred thousand clones, about 32% detected once. V was clipped by 10 bases and J by 0 bases, with 16 bases between them. CDR3 length: 16 residues. As concerns this clone: Its cognate antigen is unknown.

This receptor was taken from a young man in good health. The chain links TRBV23-1 to TRBJ2-6, with unresolved D. TRBV23-1 counts as an open reading frame of uncertain function. The sequencing sample was made of naive CD4+ T cells from blood. CDR3 in amino acids: CATLSRPISGANVLTF. The DNA of the CDR3 is TGCGCCACCTTATCTAGACCCATCTCTGGGGCCAACGTCCTGACTTTC.